Each of the 12 T cell receptor beta chains below was sequenced from the same sample in a study of T cell responses to AZD1222 COVID-19 vaccine. The assay was immunoSEQ multiplex PCR, and TCRdb's table has in-frame clones only and misses some. The sample shows 120,000 or so clones, 80% to 90% of them seen only once. Sequencing used peripheral blood, obtained on day 0 of AZD1222 vaccination. The receptors originated from an adult in good health.

This clone occurred once. J is TRBJ2-7 and V is TRBV6-5, with 11 nucleotides matching TRBD1. J gave up 4 bases and V 6 bases, and 5 bases lay outside the gene matches. The length of the CDR3 is 14 residues. CDR1 and CDR2 (germline): MNHEY, SVGAGI. In nucleotides, the CDR3 is TGTGCCAGCAGCCGGACAGGGGGCGCGTACGAGCAGTACTTC. Translation gives CASSRTGGAYEQYF.

The chain carries TRBV30 and TRBJ1-3; TRBD1 aligns across 7 bases. V gave up 2 bases and J gave up 2 bases; unmatched junction bases: 9. CDR1 and CDR2 (germline): GTSNPN, SVGIG (reference sequence). CDR3 length: 16 amino acids. CDR3 region: CAWSPGTAVPGNTIYF. CDR3 nucleotides: TGTGCCTGGAGTCCCGGGACAGCCGTCCCTGGAAACACCATATATTTT.

The chain uses TRBV2 and TRBJ1-1, with TRBD1 identical over 8 bases. The germline V gene has CDR1 SNHLY and CDR2 FYNNEI. The CDR3 contains 14 residues. V shed 6 bases and J 5 bases; nucleotides not matched to a gene: 8. For the CDR3, the DNA is TGTGCCAGCAGCCTGACAGGGGTGGAGACTGAAGCTTTCTTT. It encodes CASSLTGVETEAFF.

The rearrangement uses TRBV18 and TRBJ1-4; D is perhaps TRBD1 (5 bases). The germline V gene encodes CDR1 KGHSH and CDR2 LQKENI. The V gene lost 2 bases and the J gene lost 0 bases, with 7 bases spanning the gap. This CDR3 has 15 amino acids. CDR3 amino acids: CASSPIRATNEKLFF. DNA of the CDR3: TGTGCCAGCTCACCAATCAGGGCAACTAATGAAAAACTGTTTTTT.

This clone has only a few counts. This chain uses TRBV6-5 with TRBJ2-1; 8 positions match TRBD2. The germline CDR1 and CDR2 sequences are MNHEY and SVGAGI. The CDR3 has 13 amino acids. J gave up 8 bases and V 5 bases, and 5 bases lay outside the gene matches. CDR3 region: CASSKPTSDEQFF. DNA for the CDR3: TGTGCCAGCAGTAAACCGACTAGCGATGAGCAGTTCTTC.

The chain has TRBV5-4 and TRBJ2-7; 9 nucleotides agree with TRBD2. Germline CDR1 is SGHNT and CDR2 is YYREEE (reference sequence). There are 15 residues in the CDR3. The junction had 2 bases not matched to a gene; V was cut back by 0 bases and J by 1 base. CDR3 protein: CASSLGAGGSYEQYF. The CDR3 DNA reads TGTGCCAGCAGCTTGGGAGCGGGAGGATCCTACGAGCAGTACTTC.

This rearrangement joins TRBV6-5 to TRBJ1-4; D call uncertain. V was trimmed by 6 bases and J by 5 bases, leaving 10 bases between them. The CDR3 is 13 residues long. Germline CDR1 and CDR2: MNHEY and SVGAGI. The CDR3, as DNA: TGTGCCAGCAGCGCGGGAACCAATGAAAAACTGTTTTTT. Protein: CASSAGTNEKLFF.

The rearrangement uses TRBV7-9 and TRBJ1-1; D may be TRBD1 (5 bases). The CDR3 extends over 14 amino acids. Germline-derived CDR1 and CDR2 are SEHNR and FQNEAQ (reference sequence). Trimming removed 5 bases from V and 1 base from J, with 11 bases in between. CDR3 region: CASSAGGRNTEAFF. CDR3 coding DNA: TGTGCCAGCAGCGCCGGGGGGAGGAACACTGAAGCTTTCTTT.

This chain connects TRBV19 to TRBJ2-6; TRBD2 matches 8 bases. This CDR3 region has 17 residues. Germline loops: CDR1 LNHDA, CDR2 SQIVND (reference sequence). The junction had 4 bases not matched to a gene; V was cut back by 3 bases and J by 0 bases. The CDR3 DNA reads as TGTGCCAGTAGTATTGCCAGCGGGGGCTCTGGGGCCAACGTCCTGACTTTC. Amino acid sequence: CASSIASGGSGANVLTF. Full variable domain (missing parts from reference TRBV19 and TRBJ2-6): DGGITQSPKYLFRKEGQNVTLSCEQNLNHDAMYWYRQDPGQGLRLIYYSQIVNDFQKGDIAEGYSVSREKKESFPLTVTSAQKNPTAFYLCASSIASGGSGANVLTFGAGSRLTVL.

This chain uses TRBV2 with TRBJ2-1, with D perhaps TRBD2 (6 bases). V dropped 6 bases and J dropped 0 bases, with 12 bases sitting between them. The germline V gene has CDR1 SNHLY and CDR2 FYNNEI. This CDR3 is built from 15 residues. The DNA for the CDR3 is TGTGCCAGCAGACCACCCGGGAGCTCCTACAATGAGCAGTTCTTC. As protein: CASRPPGSSYNEQFF.

The chain carries TRBV7-2 and TRBJ2-2; 14 nucleotides agree with TRBD2. The CDR3 is 17 amino acids. Trimming took 4 bases from V and 8 from J; bases not matched to a gene: 9. The germline V gene encodes CDR1 SGHTA and CDR2 FQGNSA. CDR3 residues: CASSSSGTSGRWGELFF. As DNA, the CDR3 is TGTGCCAGCAGCTCATCCGGGACTAGCGGGAGATGGGGGGAGCTGTTTTTT.

In this sample, this clone turned up a few times. The chain uses TRBV2 and TRBJ2-1; D is ambiguous. The germline V gene has CDR1 SNHLY and CDR2 FYNNEI. Trimming took off 5 bases at V and 5 bases at J, with 13 bases between the two ends. CDR3 size: 14 residues. The DNA of the CDR3 is TGTGCCAGCAGTCGGCGCTACACCGACAATGAGCAGTTCTTC. It encodes CASSRRYTDNEQFF. Combining the CDR3 with reference TRBV2 and TRBJ2-1 gives the whole variable domain EPEVTQTPSHQVTQMGQEVILRCVPISNHLYFYWYRQILGQKVEFLVSFYNNEISEKSEIFDDQFSVERPDGSNFTLKIRSTKLEDSAMYFCASSRRYTDNEQFFGPGTRLTVL.